The 8 T cell receptor beta chains below were found in one sample sequenced in a study of Graves' ophthalmopathy and Graves' hyperthyroidism. RNA transcripts were the source from which TCR beta CDR3 regions were amplified. HTBI primers primed a first-round RT-PCR, and a second-round multiplex PCR followed. TCRdb recomputed calls from the multiplex PCR reads with MiXCR, one row per CDR3 protein. The sample records nearly 400,000 distinct CDR3 sequences, about 16% being singletons. Sequencing was done on a sample of peripheral blood. The receptors here all came from a woman aged 18-29 years with Graves' ophthalmopathy.

This clonotype has ten or more counts. The V and J genes are TRBV12-3 or TRBV12-4 and TRBJ1-6; perhaps TRBD1 as D (5 bases). The V end lost 5 bases, the J end lost 4 bases, and 18 bases lay between the germline ends. The CDR3 has 17 residues. CDR3 DNA sequence: TGTGCCAGCAGTATAAGCTCAGGGTCCTATTATAATTCACCCCTCCACTTT. Protein product: CASSISSGSYYNSPLHF.

This clonotype has a count of ten or more. The chain links TRBV6-2 or TRBV6-3 to TRBJ1-1; D is possibly TRBD1 (6 bases). The CDR3 runs 14 residues. Germline loops: CDR1 MNHEY, CDR2 SVGEGT. V lost 2 bases to trimming and J lost 5 bases, with 12 bases between them. The CDR3: CASSYLNRETEAFF. DNA for the CDR3: TGTGCCAGCAGTTACCTCAACAGGGAGACTGAAGCTTTCTTT.

This clonotype was seen repeatedly, ten times or more. This chain connects TRBV20-1 to TRBJ1-6; a weak D match, TRBD1 (5 bases). Trimming removed 5 bases from V and 8 bases from J, with 19 bases in between. The germline CDR1 and CDR2 sequences are DFQATT and SNEGSKA (reference sequence). The CDR3 has 15 residues. The CDR3 nucleotides are TGCAGTGCTTATCGAATGCCCTCACAGGATTCACCCCTCCACTTT. Protein product: CSAYRMPSQDSPLHF.

This clonotype was seen repeatedly, ten times or more. V gene TRBV10-2 combines with J gene TRBJ2-5, with a weak D call TRBD2 (6 bases). Germline assignment: CDR1 WSHSY and CDR2 SAAADI. The CDR3 sequence is 14 residues long. The V and J ends lost 4 bases and 5 bases respectively, with 14 bases between them. Here the CDR3 reads CASSGPQGRETQYF. DNA for the CDR3: TGCGCCAGCAGTGGGCCGCAAGGGAGGGAGACCCAGTACTTC.

This clonotype was counted at least ten times. J is TRBJ1-2 and V is TRBV28, with a possible D match to TRBD1 (5 bases). V lost 2 bases and J lost 0, with 13 bases in between. From germline, CDR1 is MDHEN and CDR2 SYDVKM. This CDR3 spans 16 amino acids. The CDR3 nucleotides are TGTGCCAGCAGTTTAGGGGGAGCCGAATCTAACTATGGCTACACCTTC. This translates into CASSLGGAESNYGYTF.

This clonotype was counted only a few times. This rearrangement joins TRBV18 to TRBJ2-2, with D tentatively TRBD2 (5 bases). CDR1 KGHSH and CDR2 LQKENI come from the germline V gene. This CDR3 is built from 17 residues. Trimming took off 0 bases at V and 6 bases at J, with 17 bases between the two ends. CDR3 loop: CASSPPSGEALSGELFF. As DNA, the CDR3 is TGTGCCAGCTCACCACCGAGCGGAGAGGCCCTTTCCGGGGAGCTGTTTTTT.

This clonotype has at least ten counts. The chain joins TRBV28 to TRBJ1-2, with a weak D call TRBD1 (6 bases). V shed 6 bases and J shed 4 bases, with 12 bases lying between them. There are 13 residues in the CDR3. Looked up from germline, CDR1 is MDHEN and CDR2 is SYDVKM. This CDR3 is CASSPTGTYGYTF. The CDR3 bases are TGTGCCAGCAGCCCAACAGGGACCTATGGCTACACCTTC.

This clonotype has ten or more counts. This sequence joins TRBV4-2 and TRBJ2-5, with 12 bases matching TRBD2. This CDR3 comprises 19 residues. V was pared by 0 bases and J by 0 bases, with 8 bases of the junction left unmatched. Germline V gene data show CDR1 as LGHNA and CDR2 as YNFKEQ. CDR3: CASSQDASGRAGYQETQYF. CDR3 nucleotide sequence: TGTGCCAGCAGCCAAGATGCTAGCGGGAGGGCCGGGTACCAAGAGACCCAGTACTTC.